The source of this TCR beta chain is a study of blood T cell repertoires in COVID-19. On the study more broadly: The United States, Italy and Spain supplied acute and convalescent COVID-19 samples. Sources were T cells, B-cell-depleted T cells, or PBMCs; the material itself was cDNA or gDNA.

The CDR3 is 15 residues long. Germline lookup yields CDR1 GTSNPN and CDR2 SVGIG (reference sequence). The V end was cut by 1 base, the J end by 0 bases, with 10 bases between. As originally analysed: By means of reference gene primer amplification, nucleated cell counts were estimated. The assay was immunoSEQ multiplex PCR, and TCRdb's table has in-frame clones only and misses some. Clone size and the V and J calls come from that table; the DNA yielded D and trimming. Of roughly 74,000 clones listed, about four fifths were seen once; the top ten hold less than 45%. The sequence derives from an older man with acute or convalescent COVID-19. The sequencing sample was made of peripheral blood. The chain is built from TRBV30 and TRBJ2-1; D gene unclear. The CDR3 nucleotides are TGTGCCTGGAGTGGCACAGAAGGCTCCTACAATGAGCAGTTCTTC. Translating it yields CAWSGTEGSYNEQFF. Full variable domain (outside the CDR3, taken from reference TRBV30 and TRBJ2-1): SQTIHQWPATLVQPVGSPLSLECTVEGTSNPNLYWYRQAAGRGLQLLFYSVGIGQISSEVPQNLSASRPQDRQFILSSKKLLLSDSGFYLCAWSGTEGSYNEQFFGPGTRLTVL.